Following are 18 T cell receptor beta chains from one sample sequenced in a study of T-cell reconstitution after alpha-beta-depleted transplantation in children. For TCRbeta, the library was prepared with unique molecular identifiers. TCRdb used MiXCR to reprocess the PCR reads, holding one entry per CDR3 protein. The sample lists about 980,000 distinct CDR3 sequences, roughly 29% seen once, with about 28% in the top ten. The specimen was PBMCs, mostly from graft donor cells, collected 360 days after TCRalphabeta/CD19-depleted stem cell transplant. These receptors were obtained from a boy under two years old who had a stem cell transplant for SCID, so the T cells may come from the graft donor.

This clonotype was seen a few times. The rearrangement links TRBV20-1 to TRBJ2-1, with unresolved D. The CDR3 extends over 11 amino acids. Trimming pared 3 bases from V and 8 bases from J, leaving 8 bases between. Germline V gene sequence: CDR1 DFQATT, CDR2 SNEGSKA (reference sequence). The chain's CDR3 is CSAREVYEQFF. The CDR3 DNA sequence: TGCAGTGCTAGGGAAGTTTATGAGCAGTTCTTC.

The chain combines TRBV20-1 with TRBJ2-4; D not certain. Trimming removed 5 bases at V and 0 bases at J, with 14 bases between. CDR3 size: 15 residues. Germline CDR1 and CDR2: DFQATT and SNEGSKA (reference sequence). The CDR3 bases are TGCAGTGCTCCGGTCAGTCCCCTAGCCAAAAACATTCAGTACTTC. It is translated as CSAPVSPLAKNIQYF.

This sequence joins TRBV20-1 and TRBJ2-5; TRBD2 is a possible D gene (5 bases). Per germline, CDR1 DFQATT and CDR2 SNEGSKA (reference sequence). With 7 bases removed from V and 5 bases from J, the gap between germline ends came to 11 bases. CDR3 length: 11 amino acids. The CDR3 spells CSVRKRETQYF. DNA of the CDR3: TGCAGTGTTCGAAAGCGGGAGACCCAGTACTTC.

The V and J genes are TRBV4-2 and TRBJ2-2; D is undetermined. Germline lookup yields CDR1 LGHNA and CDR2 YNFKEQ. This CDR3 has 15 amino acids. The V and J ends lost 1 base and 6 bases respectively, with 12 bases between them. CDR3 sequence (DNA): TGTGCCAGCAGCCAAGGAACGGGCCCCCCCGGGGAGCTGTTTTTT. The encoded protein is CASSQGTGPPGELFF.

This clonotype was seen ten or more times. In DNA form, the CDR3 reads TGTGCCAGCATGTTTCCGCTCGGGGAGCTGTTTTTT. Translation: CASMFPLGELFF. The gene calls are TRBV28 and TRBJ2-2; D is uncertain. CDR1 and CDR2 from the germline V gene are MDHEN and SYDVKM. There are 12 residues in the CDR3. V dropped 7 bases and J dropped 7 bases, with 10 bases sitting between them.

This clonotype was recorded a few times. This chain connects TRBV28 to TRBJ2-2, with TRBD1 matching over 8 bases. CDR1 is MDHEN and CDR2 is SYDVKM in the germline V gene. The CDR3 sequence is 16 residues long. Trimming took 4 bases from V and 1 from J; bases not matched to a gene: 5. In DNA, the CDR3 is TGTGCCAGCAGTTCAGGGGGCGGGTGGAACACCGGGGAGCTGTTTTTT. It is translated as CASSSGGGWNTGELFF.

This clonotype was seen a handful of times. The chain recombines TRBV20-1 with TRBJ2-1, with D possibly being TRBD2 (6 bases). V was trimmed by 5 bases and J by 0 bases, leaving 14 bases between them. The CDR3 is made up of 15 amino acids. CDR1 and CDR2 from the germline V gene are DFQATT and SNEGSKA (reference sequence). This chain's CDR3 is CSAGKLAFSYNEQFF. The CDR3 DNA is TGCAGTGCTGGAAAACTAGCCTTCTCCTACAATGAGCAGTTCTTC.

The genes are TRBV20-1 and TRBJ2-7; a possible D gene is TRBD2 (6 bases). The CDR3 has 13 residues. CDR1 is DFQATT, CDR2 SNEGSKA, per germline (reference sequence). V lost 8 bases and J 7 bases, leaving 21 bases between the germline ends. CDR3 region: CSPGTSLQGEQYF. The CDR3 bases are TGCAGTCCGGGGACTTCCCTTCAGGGAGAGCAGTACTTC.

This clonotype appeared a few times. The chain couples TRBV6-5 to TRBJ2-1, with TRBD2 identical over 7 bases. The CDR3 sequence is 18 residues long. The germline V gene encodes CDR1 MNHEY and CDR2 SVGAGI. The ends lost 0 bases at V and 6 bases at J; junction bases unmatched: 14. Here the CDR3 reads CASSYSKTGTKLRNEQFF. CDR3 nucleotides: TGTGCCAGCAGTTACTCGAAAACCGGGACTAAACTCCGCAATGAGCAGTTCTTC.

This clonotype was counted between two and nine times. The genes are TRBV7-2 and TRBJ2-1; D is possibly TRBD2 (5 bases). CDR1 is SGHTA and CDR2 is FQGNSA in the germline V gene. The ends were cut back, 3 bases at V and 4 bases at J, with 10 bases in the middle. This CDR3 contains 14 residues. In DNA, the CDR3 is TGTGCCAGCAGCTTCCAGCGGTCTTACAATGAGCAGTTCTTC. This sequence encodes CASSFQRSYNEQFF.

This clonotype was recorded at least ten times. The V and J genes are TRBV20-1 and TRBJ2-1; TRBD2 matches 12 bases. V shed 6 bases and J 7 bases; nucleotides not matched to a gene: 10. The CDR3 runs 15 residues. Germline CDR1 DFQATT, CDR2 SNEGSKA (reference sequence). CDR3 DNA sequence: TGCAGTGCCCCCCTCCTAGCGGGGGGGAGTAATGAGCAGTTCTTC. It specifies CSAPLLAGGSNEQFF.

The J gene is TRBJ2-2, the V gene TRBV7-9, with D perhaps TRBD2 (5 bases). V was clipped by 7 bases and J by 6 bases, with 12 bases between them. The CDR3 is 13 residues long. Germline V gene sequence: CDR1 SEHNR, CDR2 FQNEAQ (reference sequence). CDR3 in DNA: TGTGCCAGCACCAAAGGAGCGGCCGGGGAGCTGTTTTTT. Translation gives CASTKGAAGELFF. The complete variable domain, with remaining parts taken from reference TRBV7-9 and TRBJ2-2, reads DTGVSQNPRHKITKRGQNVTFRCDPISEHNRLYWYRQTLGQGPEFLTYFQNEAQLEKSRLLSDRFSAERPKGSFSTLEIQRTEQGDSAMYLCASTKGAAGELFFGEGSRLTVL.

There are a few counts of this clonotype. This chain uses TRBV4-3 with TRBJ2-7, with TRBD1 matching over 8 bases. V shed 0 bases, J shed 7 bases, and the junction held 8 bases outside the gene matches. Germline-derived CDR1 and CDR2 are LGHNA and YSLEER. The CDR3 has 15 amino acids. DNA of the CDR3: TGCGCCAGCAGCCAAGAGGCGGACAGGGACTTGGAGCAGTACTTC. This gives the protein CASSQEADRDLEQYF.

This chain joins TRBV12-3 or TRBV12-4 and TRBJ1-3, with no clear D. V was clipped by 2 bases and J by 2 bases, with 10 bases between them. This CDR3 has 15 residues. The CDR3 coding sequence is TGTGCCAGCAGTTTACTGGCGGCAGCTGGAAACACCATATATTTT. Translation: CASSLLAAAGNTIYF.

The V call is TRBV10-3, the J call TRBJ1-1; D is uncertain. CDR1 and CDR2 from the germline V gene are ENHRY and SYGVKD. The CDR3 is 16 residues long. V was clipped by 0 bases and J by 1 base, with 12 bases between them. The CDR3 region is CAISESGGGGNTEAFF. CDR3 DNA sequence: TGTGCCATCAGTGAGTCCGGCGGTGGTGGGAACACTGAAGCTTTCTTT.

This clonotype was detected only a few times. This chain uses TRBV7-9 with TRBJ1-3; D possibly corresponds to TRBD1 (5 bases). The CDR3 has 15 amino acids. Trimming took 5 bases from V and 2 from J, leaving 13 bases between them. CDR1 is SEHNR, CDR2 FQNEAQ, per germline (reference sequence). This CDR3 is CASSEGFRPGNTIYF. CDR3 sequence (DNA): TGTGCCAGCAGCGAGGGGTTTCGCCCTGGAAACACCATATATTTT.

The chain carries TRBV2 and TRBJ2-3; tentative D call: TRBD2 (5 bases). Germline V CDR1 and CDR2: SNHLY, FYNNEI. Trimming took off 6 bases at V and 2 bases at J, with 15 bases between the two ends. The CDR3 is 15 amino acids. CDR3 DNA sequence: TGTGCCAGCAGCTCCCCCGGGGTTCCCACAGATACGCAGTATTTT. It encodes CASSSPGVPTDTQYF.

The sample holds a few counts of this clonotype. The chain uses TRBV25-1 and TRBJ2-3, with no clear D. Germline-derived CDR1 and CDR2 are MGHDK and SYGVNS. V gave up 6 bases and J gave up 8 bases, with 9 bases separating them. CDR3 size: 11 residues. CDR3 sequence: CASRTAATQYF. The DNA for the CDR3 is TGTGCCAGCAGGACTGCAGCTACGCAGTATTTT.